The 30 T cell receptor beta chains listed next were all sequenced from one sample in a study of blood T cell repertoires in COVID-19. TCRdb keeps only in-frame clones here, not all; method: immunoSEQ multiplex PCR. The table records hundreds of thousands of clones, about 80% of them present only once. The specimen sequenced was peripheral blood. These receptors all come from a woman aged 40 to 50 with active or convalescent COVID-19.

The chain is built from TRBV7-2 and TRBJ2-3; the match to TRBD2 covers 9 bases. There are 15 residues in the CDR3. The germline V gene encodes CDR1 SGHTA and CDR2 FQGNSA. V lost 2 bases and J lost 2; bases outside the gene matches: 2. This chain's CDR3 is CASSLLAGPTDTQYF. CDR3 in DNA: TGTGCCAGCAGCTTACTAGCGGGGCCCACAGATACGCAGTATTTT.

The V and J genes are TRBV4-1 and TRBJ2-1; 11 bases match TRBD2. The CDR3 is made up of 17 amino acids. The J segment lost 6 bases and the V segment lost 7 bases, leaving 14 bases of the junction unmatched. Germline V CDR1 and CDR2: MGHRA, YSYEKL. The CDR3 is CASTTLGSGRAGNEQFF. In nucleotides, the CDR3 is TGCGCCAGCACCACACTGGGTAGCGGGAGGGCAGGCAATGAGCAGTTCTTC.

The rearrangement uses TRBV6-5 and TRBJ2-5; weak D call: TRBD2 (5 bases). This CDR3 is 11 amino acids long. V was trimmed by 6 bases and J by 5 bases, leaving 7 bases between them. Germline CDR1 and CDR2: MNHEY and SVGAGI. Written as DNA, the CDR3 is TGTGCCAGCAGCCCGGGGGAGACCCAGTACTTC. Translating it yields CASSPGETQYF.

The chain carries TRBV19 and TRBJ2-3; TRBD2 aligns across 13 bases. The CDR3 has 16 amino acids. From germline, CDR1 is LNHDA and CDR2 SQIVND (reference sequence). V lost 5 bases to trimming and J lost 9 bases; unmatched junction nucleotides: 11. The CDR3 DNA reads as TGTGCCAGTAGTTTATCGCGGACTAGCGGGGGAATGACGCAGTATTTT. Translating it yields CASSLSRTSGGMTQYF.

This clone occurred a few times. V usage is TRBV9 and J usage is TRBJ1-3, with no clear D. CDR1 is SGDLS, CDR2 YYNGEE, per germline. V was clipped by 3 bases and J by 7 bases, with 8 bases between them. This CDR3 contains 12 residues. CDR3 amino acids: CASSELRNTIYF. The CDR3, as DNA: TGTGCCAGCAGCGAGCTCAGGAACACCATATATTTT.

The gene calls are TRBV4-1 and TRBJ1-5, with 8 positions matching TRBD1. Germline V CDR1 and CDR2: MGHRA, YSYEKL. The J segment lost 4 bases and the V segment lost 2 bases, leaving 7 bases of the junction unmatched. The CDR3 runs 16 residues. CDR3: CASSQSVDRGNQPQHF. The CDR3 nucleotides are TGCGCCAGCAGCCAATCGGTCGACAGGGGAAATCAGCCCCAGCATTTT.

The chain joins TRBV7-9 to TRBJ1-6; D is possibly TRBD1 (6 bases). From germline, CDR1 is SEHNR and CDR2 FQNEAQ (reference sequence). Trimming took off 5 bases at V and 9 bases at J, with 14 bases between the two ends. The CDR3 totals 14 residues. CDR3 sequence reads: CASSRQATSSPLHF. CDR3 in DNA: TGTGCCAGCAGCCGACAGGCAACAAGTTCACCCCTCCACTTT.

The V and J genes are TRBV11-2 and TRBJ2-5, with D unclear. The CDR3 sequence is 17 residues long. CDR1 and CDR2 from the germline V gene are SGHAT and FQNNGV. Trimming took 1 base from V and 1 from J, leaving 16 bases between them. The CDR3 coding sequence is TGTGCCAGCAGCTTAGTATTAGGTTACAGCCGCCAAGAGACCCAGTACTTC. Amino acids: CASSLVLGYSRQETQYF.

This clone appeared once. The chain links TRBV5-1 to TRBJ2-1, with 7 bases that match TRBD1. In germline, CDR1 is SGHRS, CDR2 YFSETQ. Losses at the gene ends were 7 bases for V and 6 bases for J; bases not matched to a gene: 10. The length of the CDR3 is 14 residues. The CDR3 DNA is TGCGCCAGCCGCGAGGCAGGACAGGTCAATGAGCAGTTCTTC. Its protein is CASREAGQVNEQFF.

This clone was detected only once. The chain joins TRBV10-3 to TRBJ1-4; TRBD1 is a possible D gene (5 bases). This CDR3 comprises 12 residues. The ends were cut back, 2 bases at V and 12 bases at J, with 10 bases in the middle. Germline CDR1 and CDR2: ENHRY and SYGVKD. The CDR3 sequence is CAISEIGGELFF. CDR3 nucleotides: TGTGCCATCAGTGAGATCGGAGGGGAACTGTTTTTT.

The rearrangement links TRBV6-2 or TRBV6-3 to TRBJ2-7, with 7 bases lining up with TRBD2. The CDR3 spans 14 residues. Germline V gene data show CDR1 as MNHEY and CDR2 as SVGEGT. The J segment lost 2 bases and the V segment lost 5 bases, leaving 6 bases of the junction unmatched. CDR3 bases: TGTGCCAGCAGTGGGGGGGTATGGGCCTACGAGCAGTACTTC. This codes for CASSGGVWAYEQYF.

This sequence joins TRBV6-2 or TRBV6-3 and TRBJ1-3, with D unclear. CDR1 and CDR2 from the germline V gene are MNHEY and SVGEGT. The CDR3 extends over 16 amino acids. Trimming shortened V by 2 bases and J by 4 bases, and 15 bases separated the two germline ends. The CDR3 bases are TGTGCCAGCAGTTACCCTCTACATAGCAGCGGAAACACCATATATTTT. Translating it yields CASSYPLHSSGNTIYF.

This chain connects TRBV2 to TRBJ2-2; TRBD1 matches 10 bases. Germline CDR1 SNHLY, CDR2 FYNNEI. Trimming took 6 bases from V and 5 from J; bases not matched to a gene: 3. The CDR3 totals 14 residues. The CDR3 sequence is CASRDRGRTGELFF. CDR3 in DNA: TGTGCCAGCAGAGACAGGGGGCGAACCGGGGAGCTGTTTTTT.

This clone was seen only once. The V and J genes are TRBV7-6 and TRBJ2-1, with D perhaps matching TRBD2 (5 bases). V lost 0 bases and J lost 8, with 5 bases in between. Germline V CDR1 and CDR2: SGHVS, FNYEAQ. The CDR3 spans 12 residues. DNA of the CDR3: TGTGCCAGCAGCTTAGCGCGGGATGAGCAGTTCTTC. This gives the protein CASSLARDEQFF.

The V gene is TRBV28, the J gene TRBJ1-1, with D maybe TRBD1 (6 bases). Per germline, CDR1 MDHEN and CDR2 SYDVKM. V lost 5 bases and J 5 bases, leaving 12 bases between the germline ends. CDR3 size: 13 residues. The CDR3 protein is CASSVQGRTEAFF. The CDR3 coding sequence is TGTGCCAGCAGTGTTCAGGGGCGGACTGAAGCTTTCTTT.

This chain connects TRBV3-1 (or the pseudogene TRBV3-2) to TRBJ2-2, with TRBD2 matching 8 bases. V was clipped by 4 bases and J by 4 bases; unmatched bases: 8. Per germline, CDR1 LGHDT and CDR2 YNNKEL (reference sequence). The CDR3 consists of 16 residues. DNA of the CDR3: TGTGCCAGCAGCCTTGCGGGAGGTTTTGTCACCGGGGAGCTGTTTTTT. The encoded protein is CASSLAGGFVTGELFF.

This clone was detected only a few times. This rearrangement joins TRBV5-1 to TRBJ2-3; possible D gene TRBD1, 5 bases. CDR3 length equals 14 residues. Trimming cost V 0 bases and J 6 bases, with 11 bases left between them. CDR1 and CDR2 from the germline V gene are SGHRS and YFSETQ. The CDR3 sequence is CASSLVQGPDTQYF. The CDR3 bases are TGCGCCAGCAGCTTGGTCCAGGGTCCGGATACGCAGTATTTT.

Only one count was recorded for this clone. This chain connects TRBV12-5 to TRBJ1-6; D perhaps matches TRBD1 (5 bases). CDR3 length: 13 residues. V shed 5 bases and J shed 8 bases, with 10 bases lying between them. The germline V gene encodes CDR1 LGHNT and CDR2 FRNRAP. The CDR3 DNA reads TGTGCTAGTGGTGACTCAGGGTATTCACCCCTCCACTTT. Translation: CASGDSGYSPLHF.

The chain uses TRBV5-1 and TRBJ1-2; D not resolved. V was trimmed by 1 base and J by 3 bases, leaving 10 bases between them. Germline lookup yields CDR1 SGHRS and CDR2 YFSETQ. The CDR3 spans 14 residues. This CDR3 reads CASSLSGWDYGYTF. DNA for the CDR3: TGCGCCAGCAGCTTGTCGGGTTGGGACTATGGCTACACCTTC.

The chain couples TRBV5-6 to TRBJ2-6, with D maybe TRBD1 (5 bases). This CDR3 is built from 14 residues. Per the germline V gene, CDR1 is SGHDT and CDR2 is YYEEEE. V dropped 4 bases and J dropped 4 bases, with 9 bases sitting between them. CDR3 coding DNA: TGTGCCAGCAGCGTCGGACACGGGGCCAACGTCCTGACTTTC. Translated, it gives CASSVGHGANVLTF.

J is TRBJ2-7 and V is TRBV5-1, with 9 bases that match TRBD1. V shed 2 bases and J 2 bases; nucleotides not matched to a gene: 5. Germline CDR1 reads SGHRS; CDR2 reads YFSETQ. This CDR3 comprises 15 residues. The CDR3 coding sequence is TGCGCCAGCAGCTTCGGGGACAGGGCACCCTACGAGCAGTACTTC. Its translation: CASSFGDRAPYEQYF.

The chain has TRBV13 and TRBJ1-5, with D hard to call. V was shortened by 5 bases and J by 7 bases, with 12 bases between the two germline ends. Germline CDR1 reads PRHDT; CDR2 reads FYEKMQ (reference sequence). This CDR3 spans 13 amino acids. Here the CDR3 reads CASSLGSSQPQHF. The CDR3 nucleotides are TGTGCCAGCAGCCTGGGGAGTAGCCAGCCCCAGCATTTT. Complete variable domain (other parts from reference TRBV13 and TRBJ1-5): AAGVIQSPRHLIKEKRETATLKCYPIPRHDTVYWYQQGPGQDPQFLISFYEKMQSDKGSIPDRFSAQQFSDYHSELNMSSLELGDSALYFCASSLGSSQPQHFGDGTRLSIL.

This clone has more than one count but fewer than ten. V and J are TRBV19 and TRBJ1-1; TRBD1 matches at 9 bases. There are 16 residues in the CDR3. The germline CDR1 and CDR2 sequences are LNHDA and SQIVND (reference sequence). Unmatched junction bases numbered 2, after V lost 0 bases and J lost 0 bases. The CDR3 region is CASSIETGGLNTEAFF. DNA for the CDR3: TGTGCCAGTAGTATAGAGACAGGGGGACTGAACACTGAAGCTTTCTTT.

The chain carries TRBV6-5 and TRBJ2-7; 8 positions match TRBD1. Germline loops: CDR1 MNHEY, CDR2 SVGAGI. Germline trimming cut 8 bases from V and 0 bases from J; bases unmatched to any gene: 6. CDR3 length equals 14 residues. The DNA of the CDR3 is TGTGCCAGCCGGGCAGGGACAGGCTCCTACGAGCAGTACTTC. Its protein product is CASRAGTGSYEQYF.

This chain links TRBV27 with TRBJ1-2; TRBD1 matches at 9 bases. V was clipped by 3 bases and J by 7 bases; unmatched bases: 9. Germline V lookup: CDR1 MNHEY, CDR2 SMNVEV (reference sequence). The CDR3 runs 15 residues. The CDR3 nucleotides are TGTGCCAGCAGTTTGACCGGGACAGGGAGGGGTGGCTACACCTTC. Protein product: CASSLTGTGRGGYTF.

This chain uses TRBV15 with TRBJ1-2; D ambiguous. V was trimmed by 1 base and J by 1 base, leaving 10 bases between them. The CDR3 runs 15 residues. The germline V gene encodes CDR1 LNHNV and CDR2 YYDKDF (reference sequence). The CDR3 nucleotides read TGTGCCACCAGCAGAGTCCGCGATCTTAACTATGGCTACACCTTC. It yields the protein CATSRVRDLNYGYTF.

This CDR3 is CSVAVNTEAFF. DNA of the CDR3: TGCAGCGTTGCGGTGAACACTGAAGCTTTCTTT. The chain links TRBV29-1 to TRBJ1-1; D uncertain. CDR1 is SQVTM, CDR2 ANQGSEA, per germline. The germline V and J ends were trimmed by 4 bases and 0 bases, with 3 bases remaining between them. This CDR3 contains 11 residues.

The chain combines TRBV4-1 with TRBJ2-7; TRBD1 agrees at 10 bases. Germline V lookup: CDR1 MGHRA, CDR2 YSYEKL. This CDR3 has 16 amino acids. Germline trimming cut 0 bases from V and 2 bases from J; bases unmatched to any gene: 4. CDR3 DNA sequence: TGCGCCAGCAGCCAAGAACCGGGACAGGGGCCCTACGAGCAGTACTTC. Its translation is CASSQEPGQGPYEQYF.

The chain has TRBV6-5 and TRBJ1-2, with D perhaps matching TRBD1 (6 bases). This CDR3 spans 15 amino acids. The germline gives CDR1 MNHEY, CDR2 SVGAGI. Deletions cut 0 bases from V and 4 bases from J, with 12 bases between. Here the CDR3 reads CASSYSRGPIYGYTF. CDR3 nucleotides: TGTGCCAGCAGTTACTCGCGGGGGCCGATCTATGGCTACACCTTC.

The genes are TRBV28 and TRBJ2-1, with D perhaps TRBD2 (5 bases). The length of the CDR3 is 12 residues. Germline V gives CDR1 MDHEN, CDR2 SYDVKM. V dropped 5 bases and J dropped 15 bases, with 17 bases sitting between them. Here the CDR3 reads CASSPRLRKAFF. In DNA form, the CDR3 reads TGTGCCAGCAGTCCAAGACTACGCAAGGCGTTCTTC.